Listed here is a single T cell receptor (beta chain). Its antigen remains unknown. Use of 60 Vbeta and 13 Jbeta primers characterized the PCR. Authors' analysis steps: About 11 million of 70 million to 80 million unique TCR beta chains were shared, per a later count. Sequencing was performed with immunoSEQ multiplex PCR; in TCRdb, only in-frame clones are kept and a portion is missing. The V and J calls and clone size come from that table; D and trimming were worked out from the DNA. The sample has tens of thousands of clones, roughly 74% seen once. The data derive from a study of cytomegalovirus exposure and HLA in healthy donors. Study details: Early on, a data release was issued that held 65 million to 100 million unique TCRs from HLA-typed donors. General study results and limits: According to an earlier analysis, most TCR beta V segments yielded productive rearrangements about 90% or about 30% of the time. Cytomegalovirus-associated TCR beta chains were listed, numbering 150 to 200.

V gave up 3 bases and J gave up 1 base, with 8 bases separating them. The germline V gene has CDR1 SGHRS and CDR2 YFSETQ. CDR3 length equals 15 residues. This receptor was obtained from a man younger than 45 in good health and CMV-seronegative. V usage is TRBV5-1 and J usage is TRBJ2-6; possible D gene TRBD2, 6 bases. Specimen: PBMCs. DNA for the CDR3: TGCGCCAGCAGCTGGGAGGTATCTGGGGCCAACGTCCTGACTTTC. It translates to CASSWEVSGANVLTF.